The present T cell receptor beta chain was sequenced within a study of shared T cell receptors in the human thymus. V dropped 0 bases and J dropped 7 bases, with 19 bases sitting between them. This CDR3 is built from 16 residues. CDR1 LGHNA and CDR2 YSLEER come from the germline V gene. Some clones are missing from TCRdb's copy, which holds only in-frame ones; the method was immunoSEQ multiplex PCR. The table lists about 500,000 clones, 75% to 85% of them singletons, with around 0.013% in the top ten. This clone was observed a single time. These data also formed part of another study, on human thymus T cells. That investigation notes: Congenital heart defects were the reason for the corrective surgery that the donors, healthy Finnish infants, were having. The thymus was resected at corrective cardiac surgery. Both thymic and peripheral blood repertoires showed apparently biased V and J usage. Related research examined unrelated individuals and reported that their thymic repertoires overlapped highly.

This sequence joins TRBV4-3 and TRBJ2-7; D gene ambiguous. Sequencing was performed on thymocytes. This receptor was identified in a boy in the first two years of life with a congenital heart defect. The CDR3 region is CASSQEFGPLTREQYF. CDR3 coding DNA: TGCGCCAGCAGCCAAGAATTCGGTCCCTTGACGAGGGAGCAGTACTTC.